Sequencing of this T cell receptor (beta chain) was carried out in a study of blood T cell repertoires in COVID-19. Study background: The samples span acute and convalescent COVID-19 from the United States, Italy and Spain. T cells, B-cell-depleted T cells, or PBMCs provided the cDNA or gDNA that served as material.

In the authors' workflow: Nucleated cell counts were estimated from reference gene primer amplification. Profiled with immunoSEQ multiplex PCR; TCRdb holds only in-frame clones, not every one. D and trimming were read from the DNA, whereas the V and J calls and clone size are those reported in that table. The repertoire holds around 84,000 clones, with around 83% as singletons. V was clipped by 0 bases and J by 1 base, with 13 bases between them. This CDR3 has 17 residues. Germline CDR1 LNHNV, CDR2 YYDKDF (reference sequence). This TCR derives from a man older than 75 with active or convalescent COVID-19. Input material: peripheral blood. This rearrangement joins TRBV15 to TRBJ2-4; perhaps TRBD1 as D (5 bases). The CDR3 protein is CATSRDLSKGAKNIQYF. CDR3 nucleotide sequence: TGTGCCACCAGCAGAGATCTGTCGAAGGGGGCCAAAAACATTCAGTACTTC.